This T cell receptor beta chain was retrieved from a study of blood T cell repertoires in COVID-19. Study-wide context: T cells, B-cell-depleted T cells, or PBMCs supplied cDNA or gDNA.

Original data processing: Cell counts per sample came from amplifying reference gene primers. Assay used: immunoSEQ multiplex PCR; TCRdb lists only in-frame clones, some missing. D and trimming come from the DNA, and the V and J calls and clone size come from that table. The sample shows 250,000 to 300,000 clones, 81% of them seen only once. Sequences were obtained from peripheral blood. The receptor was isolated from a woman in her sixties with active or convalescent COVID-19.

CDR3 in DNA: TGTGCCTGGGAGGAGGGAAGCAACTATGGCTACACCTTC. Amino acid sequence: CAWEEGSNYGYTF. The chain combines TRBV30 with TRBJ1-2; D remains unclear. The CDR3 consists of 13 residues. V was trimmed by 5 bases and J by 2 bases, leaving 12 bases between them. Per the germline V gene, CDR1 is GTSNPN and CDR2 is SVGIG (reference sequence).